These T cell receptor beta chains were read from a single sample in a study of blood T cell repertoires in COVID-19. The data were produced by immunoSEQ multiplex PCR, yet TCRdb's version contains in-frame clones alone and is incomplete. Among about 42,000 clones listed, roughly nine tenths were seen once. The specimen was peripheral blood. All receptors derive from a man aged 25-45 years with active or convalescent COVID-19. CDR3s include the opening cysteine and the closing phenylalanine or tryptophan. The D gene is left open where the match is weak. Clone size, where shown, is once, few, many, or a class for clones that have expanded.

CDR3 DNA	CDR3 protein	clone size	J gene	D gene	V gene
TGTGCCAGCAGCAGGCGGGGGACAGGGGGAACCAACGAGCAGTACTTC	CASSRRGTGGTNEQYF	NA	TRBJ2-7	TRBD1	TRBV7-2
TGTGCCAGCAGTGATAACGCCCTAGCGGGAGGGCCGGATGAGCAGTTCTTC	CASSDNALAGGPDEQFF	NA	TRBJ2-1	TRBD2	TRBV6-1
TGCAGCGTAACGACAGGGGGCACAGATACGCAGTATTTT	CSVTTGGTDTQYF	NA	TRBJ2-3	TRBD1	TRBV29-1
TGTGCTAGTGGTTCAACCCGGGACAGATTACAAGAGACCCAGTACTTC	CASGSTRDRLQETQYF	NA	TRBJ2-5	TRBD1	TRBV12-5
TGTGCCAGCAGCACGATAGAGTTTAGGGGCTATGGCTACACCTTC	CASSTIEFRGYGYTF	NA	TRBJ1-2	NA	TRBV7-2
TGTGCCAGCTCACCGATACAGGGGGATCAGCCCCAGCATTTT	CASSPIQGDQPQHF	NA	TRBJ1-5	TRBD1	TRBV18
TGCAGCGTAAACAGGGGGAGGGACACTGAAGCTTTCTTT	CSVNRGRDTEAFF	NA	TRBJ1-1	TRBD1	TRBV29-1
TGTGCCAGCAGCTTAGTAGGAGCGATGGGGGGTGACATTCAGTACTTC	CASSLVGAMGGDIQYF	NA	TRBJ2-4	NA	TRBV7-2
TGCAGCGTTGATATCTCAGATACGCAGTATTTT	CSVDISDTQYF	NA	TRBJ2-3	NA	TRBV29-1
TGTGCCTGGAGTGTACGGGTTGTTGGCGGGGAGCTGTTTTTT	CAWSVRVVGGELFF	NA	TRBJ2-2	NA	TRBV30
TGTGCCAGTAGCTACACTATGAACACTGAAGCTTTCTTT	CASSYTMNTEAFF	NA	TRBJ1-1	NA	TRBV19
TGTGCCTGGTTGCCTACGACCGGGAGGAAAACTGAAGCTTTCTTT	CAWLPTTGRKTEAFF	NA	TRBJ1-1	NA	TRBV30
TGTGCCAGTAGGCGGGAAGGGGTGAACACTGAAGCTTTCTTT	CASRREGVNTEAFF	NA	TRBJ1-1	NA	TRBV19
TGTGCCAGCAGCCTACCCCGCCCCAGGGCGGGGTGGGATACGCAGTATTTT	CASSLPRPRAGWDTQYF	NA	TRBJ2-3	NA	TRBV7-2
TGTGCAGCGGGGAAGTCAGGGGTCGGCGAAAAACTGTTTTTT	CAAGKSGVGEKLFF	NA	TRBJ1-4	NA	TRBV21-1
TGTGCCAGCACCGCCGAGGGCTCTAGCACAGATACGCAGTATTTT	CASTAEGSSTDTQYF	NA	TRBJ2-3	NA	TRBV7-9
TGTGCCAGCAGCGGTAGAGGGACTAGCGGGGGCCCTTCCCAAGAGACCCAGTACTTC	CASSGRGTSGGPSQETQYF	NA	TRBJ2-5	TRBD2	TRBV9
TGTGCCAGTAACAAAAGGAACTCCAGGGATTACACTGAAGCTTTCTTT	CASNKRNSRDYTEAFF	NA	TRBJ1-1	NA	TRBV19
TGTGCCGGGCGGCCCCGGGACACCGACTTCGAGCAGTACTTC	CAGRPRDTDFEQYF	NA	TRBJ2-7	NA	TRBV6-6
TGTGCCAGTAGTGATATTAGCGGGGGGGCCGGGGAGCTGTTTTTT	CASSDISGGAGELFF	NA	TRBJ2-2	TRBD2	TRBV19
TGTGCCAGTACTGGGGGCGCGGAATTTCATCAGCCCCAGCATTTT	CASTGGAEFHQPQHF	NA	TRBJ1-5	NA	TRBV19
TGTGCCAGCAGCGTAACAGGGGTGAACACCGGGGAGCTGTTTTTT	CASSVTGVNTGELFF	NA	TRBJ2-2	TRBD1	TRBV9
TGTGCCACCAGTGACCGGTATAGGGGGAACACCGGGGAGCTGTTTTTT	CATSDRYRGNTGELFF	NA	TRBJ2-2	NA	TRBV24-1
TGTGCCAGCAGCACCAGCGGGATGGGGGAGCTGTTTTTT	CASSTSGMGELFF	NA	TRBJ2-2	TRBD2	TRBV7-8
TGTGCCAGCAGTCCGTTGGGGACAGGGGGATTACGAGGGGCCAACGTCCTGACTTTC	CASSPLGTGGLRGANVLTF	NA	TRBJ2-6	TRBD1	TRBV27
TGTGCCAGCAGCCCTCAACCACTCCTTGCGGGAGAAGAGACCCAGTACTTC	CASSPQPLLAGEETQYF	NA	TRBJ2-5	TRBD2	TRBV6-2/TRBV6-3
TGTGCCAGCAGTGAAATTGCGCTAGCTAATTCACCCCTCCACTTT	CASSEIALANSPLHF	NA	TRBJ1-6	NA	TRBV6-1
TGTGCCAGCAGTGTTACAGAGTACAATGAGCAGTTCTTC	CASSVTEYNEQFF	NA	TRBJ2-1	NA	TRBV6-4
TGTGCCAGCAGCGGACAGGGGTTGGTCCCCATAATCTTC	CASSGQGLVPIIF	NA	TRBJ2-1	TRBD1	TRBV7-9
TGTGCCAGCAGCCTTGACAGTTTACGGCAGCCCCAGCATTTT	CASSLDSLRQPQHF	NA	TRBJ1-5	NA	TRBV11-2
TGTGCCAGCAGCACCTCAATTCCAGGACATCCAAACTATGGCTACACCTTC	CASSTSIPGHPNYGYTF	NA	TRBJ1-2	NA	TRBV9
TGTGCCAGCAGCCCCGCGGGAGGGCTGAAGACCCAGTACTTC	CASSPAGGLKTQYF	NA	TRBJ2-5	TRBD2	TRBV7-2
TGTGCCATCAGTGAGGTGGCGGGCGAGGAGGAGACCCAGTACTTC	CAISEVAGEEETQYF	NA	TRBJ2-5	NA	TRBV10-3
TGTGCCAGCAGCTTGGACGAGACAGGGGATCTGAATGAGCAGTTCTTC	CASSLDETGDLNEQFF	NA	TRBJ2-1	TRBD1	TRBV5-4
TGTGCCAGCTCAGTTTGGGGCCATGAGCAGTTCTTC	CASSVWGHEQFF	NA	TRBJ2-1	NA	TRBV18
TGTGCCAGCAGCTTAGATGGCCTGGAGAAGGGGTATTACGAGCAGTACTTC	CASSLDGLEKGYYEQYF	NA	TRBJ2-7	NA	TRBV11-3
TGCAGCGCTACGATCGGGACAGTTATGAACACTGAAGCTTTCTTT	CSATIGTVMNTEAFF	NA	TRBJ1-1	TRBD1	TRBV29-1
TGTGCCATCACCAGGACAGGGGCATGGGAGCCCCAGCATTTT	CAITRTGAWEPQHF	once	TRBJ1-5	TRBD1	TRBV6-5
TGCAGTGCTAGTACACCGGGACAGGGGGCGCGCAATGAGCAGTTCTTC	CSASTPGQGARNEQFF	NA	TRBJ2-1	TRBD1	TRBV20-1
TGTGCCAGCAGCGTTGGGACTAGCGGGAGTTGGCTTGTGGCCGGGGAGCTGTTTTTT	CASSVGTSGSWLVAGELFF	few	TRBJ2-2	TRBD2	TRBV9
TGTGCCAGCAGCGCGCGGTGGGGCAGTAGCTATGGCTACACCTTC	CASSARWGSSYGYTF	NA	TRBJ1-2	NA	TRBV9
TGTGCCAGCAGCTTAGATTGGAGGGAAATCCGGACTCACTATGGCTACACCTTC	CASSLDWREIRTHYGYTF	NA	TRBJ1-2	NA	TRBV11-2